This entry lists 8 T cell receptor beta chains sequenced from one sample in a study of T cell responses to AZD1222 COVID-19 vaccine. Using immunoSEQ multiplex PCR, the repertoire was profiled, and TCRdb retains in-frame clones only, with some absent. The sample lists over 120,000 clones, roughly nine tenths occurring once. The source was peripheral blood, collected on day 0 of AZD1222 vaccination. These TCRs come from an adult in good health.

The rearrangement joins TRBV19 to TRBJ2-7, with TRBD2 as a possible D gene (6 bases). Trimming stripped 3 bases from V and 5 bases from J, with 20 bases between. This CDR3 contains 16 residues. The germline gives CDR1 LNHDA, CDR2 SQIVND (reference sequence). CDR3 amino acids: CASSITGYGEDDEQYF. CDR3 sequence (DNA): TGTGCCAGTAGTATTACGGGCTACGGGGAGGACGACGAGCAGTACTTC.

This clone showed up just once. The rearrangement uses TRBV29-1 and TRBJ2-5; the D is unclear. This CDR3 region has 14 residues. Per the germline V gene, CDR1 is SQVTM and CDR2 is ANQGSEA. With 4 bases removed from V and 7 bases from J, the gap between germline ends came to 19 bases. The CDR3: CSVVPPSASGTQYF. CDR3 in DNA: TGCAGCGTTGTTCCTCCTTCGGCTTCGGGGACCCAGTACTTC.

The chain uses TRBV30 and TRBJ2-1, with D maybe TRBD1 (5 bases). This CDR3 spans 15 amino acids. The V end lost 5 bases, the J end lost 7 bases, and 21 bases lay between the germline ends. Per germline, CDR1 GTSNPN and CDR2 SVGIG (reference sequence). As DNA, the CDR3 is TGTGCCTGGGACGAAGATAGGGGTGTGGGAAATGAGCAGTTCTTC. It is translated as CAWDEDRGVGNEQFF.

V and J are TRBV27 and TRBJ2-7; 9 nucleotides match TRBD2. Germline loops: CDR1 MNHEY, CDR2 SMNVEV (reference sequence). This CDR3 has 15 residues. V lost 4 bases and J lost 1; bases outside the gene matches: 5. The CDR3 DNA follows: TGTGCCAGCAGTTCCAGAGCGGGGGGATCCTACGAGCAGTACTTC. This encodes CASSSRAGGSYEQYF.

This chain connects TRBV7-3 to TRBJ2-3, with D tentatively TRBD1 (5 bases). Germline values: CDR1 SGHTA, CDR2 FQGTGA. There are 15 residues in the CDR3. V gave up 2 bases and J gave up 0 bases, with 9 bases separating them. In DNA, the CDR3 is TGTGCCAGCAGCTTAGACAGTGCTAGCACAGATACGCAGTATTTT. This sequence encodes CASSLDSASTDTQYF. Together with reference TRBV7-3 and TRBJ2-3, the CDR3 gives the full variable domain: GAGVSQTPSNKVTEKGKYVELRCDPISGHTALYWYRQSLGQGPEFLIYFQGTGAADDSGLPNDRFFAVRPEGSVSTLKIQRTERGDSAVYLCASSLDSASTDTQYFGPGTRLTVL.

The chain has TRBV11-3 and TRBJ2-5; D is perhaps TRBD1 (5 bases). CDR1 is SGHNT and CDR2 is YENEEA in the germline V gene. V was clipped by 2 bases and J by 4 bases, with 8 bases between them. The CDR3 contains 13 residues. The CDR3 loop is CASSLRGTETQYF. Here the CDR3 DNA reads TGTGCCAGCAGCTTAAGGGGCACAGAGACCCAGTACTTC.

V usage is TRBV10-3 and J usage is TRBJ1-5, with D maybe TRBD1 (5 bases). The germline V gene has CDR1 ENHRY and CDR2 SYGVKD. V lost 8 bases and J lost 0, with 20 bases in between. The CDR3 has 17 residues. The CDR3, as DNA: TGTGCCATCCCTCCGGGCAGGGCGTTGGATAGCAATCAGCCCCAGCATTTT. Protein product: CAIPPGRALDSNQPQHF.

The V gene is TRBV18, the J gene TRBJ1-2; possible D gene TRBD1, 6 bases. The length of the CDR3 is 13 residues. Germline V gene data show CDR1 as KGHSH and CDR2 as LQKENI. Trimming left V 6 bases short and J 2 bases short, with 10 bases between. In DNA form, the CDR3 reads TGTGCCAGCTCGCCCGGACAGAACTATGGCTACACCTTC. Encoded protein: CASSPGQNYGYTF.